Below are 12 T cell receptor beta chains sequenced from a single sample in a study of blood T cell repertoires in COVID-19. The method was immunoSEQ multiplex PCR; TCRdb's version includes in-frame clones alone and lacks a portion of them. The table records roughly 250,000 clones, about 80% of them present only once. The specimen was peripheral blood. The source of these receptors is a human donor in a cohort sampled during active COVID-19.

The chain employs TRBV28 and TRBJ1-2, with 7 nucleotides matching TRBD1. The CDR3 is 12 residues long. CDR1 and CDR2 from the germline V gene are MDHEN and SYDVKM. Trimming at V came to 7 bases and at J to 6 bases, leaving 5 bases not matched to a gene. The CDR3 region is CASNTGVDGYTF. CDR3 sequence (DNA): TGTGCCAGCAATACAGGGGTAGATGGCTACACCTTC.

The chain couples TRBV5-1 to TRBJ1-2; tentative D call: TRBD1 (5 bases). Trimming stripped 0 bases from V and 8 bases from J, with 17 bases between. Per germline, CDR1 SGHRS and CDR2 YFSETQ. This CDR3 spans 15 amino acids. The DNA for the CDR3 is TGCGCCAGCAGCTTGGGTGCAGGGTATTCTTCGGGCTACACCTTC. Translating gives CASSLGAGYSSGYTF.

V is TRBV10-1 and J is TRBJ2-3; 10 positions match TRBD1. This CDR3 has 15 amino acids. Germline loops: CDR1 WNHNN, CDR2 SYGVQD (reference sequence). Trimming cost V 6 bases and J 1 base; bases outside gene matches: 4. The CDR3 sequence: CASSSGTGGTDTQYF. In DNA form, the CDR3 reads TGCGCCAGCAGCTCCGGGACAGGGGGCACAGATACGCAGTATTTT.

The V call is TRBV18, the J call TRBJ1-1, with TRBD1 matching 9 bases. Germline V lookup: CDR1 KGHSH, CDR2 LQKENI. This CDR3 is 17 amino acids long. The V and J ends lost 4 bases and 1 base, in that order; junction bases with no gene match: 10. The CDR3 loop reads CASSLQGAVVKNTEAFF. Here the CDR3 DNA reads TGTGCCAGCTCACTACAGGGGGCAGTCGTTAAGAACACTGAAGCTTTCTTT.

This clone was observed a handful of times. This chain joins TRBV3-1 (or the pseudogene TRBV3-2) and TRBJ1-2; 10 bases map to TRBD1. The germline gives CDR1 LGHDT, CDR2 YNNKEL (reference sequence). The J segment lost 2 bases and the V segment lost 2 bases, leaving 5 bases of the junction unmatched. The CDR3 runs 16 residues. The CDR3 loop reads CASSQWRTGGNYGYTF. DNA of the CDR3: TGTGCCAGCAGCCAATGGAGGACAGGGGGAAACTATGGCTACACCTTC.

The DNA for the CDR3 is TGTGCCAGTAGTGGGACCACAGGGGTCAATGAGCAGTTCTTC. Translating it yields CASSGTTGVNEQFF. V usage is TRBV19 and J usage is TRBJ2-1, with TRBD1 matching 7 bases. The CDR3 consists of 14 residues. CDR1 and CDR2 (germline): LNHDA, SQIVND (reference sequence). Trimming took 5 bases from V and 6 from J; bases not matched to a gene: 7.

This chain links TRBV9 with TRBJ2-7; a weak D match, TRBD2 (7 bases). CDR1 is SGDLS and CDR2 is YYNGEE in the germline V gene. V was cut by 4 bases and J by 3 bases, with 14 bases left in between. The CDR3 is made up of 14 amino acids. The chain's CDR3 is CASSLGGGGYEQYF. Written as DNA, the CDR3 is TGTGCCAGCAGCCTCGGGGGAGGGGGCTACGAGCAGTACTTC. The whole variable domain, remainder taken from reference TRBV9 and TRBJ2-7, is DSGVTQTPKHLITATGQRVTLRCSPRSGDLSVYWYQQSLDQGLQFLIQYYNGEERAKGNILERFSAQQFPDLHSELNLSSLELGDSALYFCASSLGGGGYEQYFGPGTRLTVT.

A few counts support this clone. The chain joins TRBV19 to TRBJ1-5; unclear D gene. Germline CDR1 reads LNHDA; CDR2 reads SQIVND (reference sequence). The CDR3 loop spans 16 amino acids. Trimming took off 7 bases at V and 4 bases at J, with 20 bases between the two ends. The CDR3 nucleotides are TGTGCCAGTACCCCGCAGGAGGGATTAGTGAATCAGCCCCAGCATTTT. Translation: CASTPQEGLVNQPQHF.

The chain couples TRBV4-3 to TRBJ1-2; D is possibly TRBD1 (6 bases). Germline V gene data show CDR1 as LGHNA and CDR2 as YSLEER. The CDR3 loop spans 15 amino acids. V dropped 0 bases and J dropped 8 bases, with 16 bases sitting between them. The CDR3 bases are TGCGCCAGCAGCCAAGATCGGCTCAGGGGTGGCGGCTACACCTTC. As protein: CASSQDRLRGGGYTF.

The chain links TRBV20-1 to TRBJ2-3; TRBD2 aligns across 9 bases. Germline CDR1 DFQATT, CDR2 SNEGSKA (reference sequence). With 3 bases clipped from V and 8 bases from J, the junction kept 6 bases outside the gene matches. This CDR3 is 13 amino acids long. For the CDR3, the DNA is TGCAGTGCTAGTGCCCTAGCGGGAAGTACGCAGTATTTT. Translated: CSASALAGSTQYF.

The CDR3 DNA follows: TGTGCCAGCGGCCTAGGGAGCAGGCGTAATGAAAAACTGTTTTTT. Translated, it gives CASGLGSRRNEKLFF. The V and J genes are TRBV6-5 and TRBJ1-4; D is undetermined. In germline, CDR1 is MNHEY, CDR2 SVGAGI. V was pared by 8 bases and J by 4 bases, with 17 bases between. The CDR3 is made up of 15 amino acids.

The rearrangement uses TRBV27 and TRBJ1-2; 8 positions match TRBD1. The CDR3 extends over 13 amino acids. The germline V gene has CDR1 MNHEY and CDR2 SMNVEV (reference sequence). After removal of 5 bases from V and 7 bases from J, the junction contained 6 bases not matched to a gene. Here the CDR3 reads CASSTTGVGGYTF. In nucleotides, the CDR3 is TGTGCCAGCAGTACGACAGGGGTTGGTGGCTACACCTTC.